This T cell receptor (beta chain) emerged from a study of identical twins. Trimming stripped 7 bases from V and 4 bases from J, with 15 bases between. Per germline, CDR1 SEHNR and CDR2 FQNEAQ (reference sequence). The CDR3 extends over 14 amino acids. TCRdb itself ran the 5' RACE reads through MiXCR, one entry per CDR3 protein. The sample has around 690,000 distinct CDR3 sequences, 20% to 25% seen once. This sample was also put to use in a study of T cells expressing NK-cell markers. This second report adds: T cells sorted in several experiments were restricted to alpha-beta TCR T cells by an anti-gamma-delta TCR antibody.

The chain uses TRBV7-9 and TRBJ2-3, with D hard to call. This receptor was taken from a young woman in good health. The sample consisted of PBMCs. CDR3 residues: CASTPGARADTQYF. Here the CDR3 DNA reads TGTGCCAGCACCCCCGGAGCGAGAGCAGATACGCAGTATTTT.